This T cell receptor beta chain was documented in a study of identifying expanded T cells in peripheral blood. Study-wide results and caveats: Roughly 1.1 clones differed between technical replicates, versus 16.4 and 19 over time. Variance in clone template counts between two-week samples significantly increased with total template count across all healthy donors.

The germline gives CDR1 KGHSH, CDR2 LQKENI. The CDR3 sequence is 14 residues long. V lost 5 bases and J 2 bases, leaving 10 bases between the germline ends. On this clone: Its antigen is as yet unknown.

Here immunoSEQ multiplex PCR was the method, and the copy in TCRdb shows in-frame clones only, minus some. The sample yields 120,000 or so clones, more than 80% seen once. Healthy donors had no documented immune events, such as infections, while sampled. The receptor comes from a person aged 18-69 years in good health. Material: blood. V and J are TRBV18 and TRBJ1-3; TRBD1 is a possible D gene (6 bases). CDR3 nucleotides: TGTGCCAGCTCAGAGGGGGTAACTGGAAACACCATATATTTT. It translates to CASSEGVTGNTIYF.